The clone carrying this T cell receptor beta chain has only a few counts. Its antigen is currently unknown. This record belongs to a study of shared clonotypes between healthy human individuals. Findings of the study overall: Among donors, the sharing of clonotypes was expected to be influenced by sequencing depth. The study found 4.5% to 6% of naive CD4 clonotypes shared across a few donors.

V gave up 4 bases and J gave up 6 bases, with 12 bases separating them. The germline gives CDR1 SGHRS, CDR2 YFSETQ. The CDR3 has 13 residues. Deep-level settings were used for running the assay. Assay used: immunoSEQ multiplex PCR; TCRdb lists only in-frame clones, some missing. The sample holds about 680,000 clones; about three quarters are singletons and the top ten take around 2%. What was sequenced was memory CD4+ T cells sorted from blood. Described subset: CD45RA-negative fraction. The chain combines TRBV5-1 with TRBJ2-3, with D possibly being TRBD2 (6 bases). The clonotype was recovered from a woman aged 25 to 45 in good health. The CDR3 nucleotides read TGCGCCAGCAGCCCGGGAGAGTCTGATACGCAGTATTTT. Its translation is CASSPGESDTQYF.